A single sample is the source of the 13 T cell receptor beta chains below, sequenced in a study of beta chain features in type 1 diabetes. Study conclusions and caveats: Type 1 diabetes patients had TCRB CDR3s that were shorter (moderately but significantly so) in all four CD4+ subsets.

Their antigens remain unidentified. Every bit of the isolated RNA underwent reverse transcription, so sequencing read expressed TCRB transcripts. TCRdb's table, derived via immunoSEQ multiplex PCR, lists solely in-frame clones and lacks some. The data contain about 130,000 clones, approximately 10% of them seen just once; the ten biggest clones take up 0.75%. The sample taken for sequencing was central memory CD4+ T cells from blood. These receptors came from a man younger than 40 with type 1 diabetes.

The chain combines TRBV10-1 with TRBJ2-1, with 9 bases matching TRBD2. The V gene end was trimmed by 3 bases and the J gene end by 5 bases; junction bases not matched to a gene: 5. Germline CDR1 reads WNHNN; CDR2 reads SYGVQD (reference sequence). This CDR3 comprises 15 residues. The CDR3 reads CASSDGRGGDNEQFF. Written as DNA, the CDR3 is TGCGCCAGCAGTGATGGGCGGGGGGGGGACAATGAGCAGTTCTTC.

V is TRBV5-1 and J is TRBJ2-1, with D possibly matching TRBD1 (5 bases). Trimming removed 5 bases at V and 7 bases at J, with 16 bases between. The CDR3 loop spans 14 amino acids. Germline V gene data show CDR1 as SGHRS and CDR2 as YFSETQ. CDR3 protein: CASSVGAPGNEQFF. The CDR3 bases are TGCGCCAGCAGTGTAGGGGCGCCGGGTAATGAGCAGTTCTTC.

The gene calls are TRBV5-4 and TRBJ2-7; 8 nucleotides align to TRBD1. From germline, CDR1 is SGHNT and CDR2 YYREEE (reference sequence). The CDR3 contains 15 residues. V lost 5 bases to trimming and J lost 2 bases; unmatched junction nucleotides: 9. CDR3 amino acids: CASSSQRTGTYEQYF. The CDR3 DNA is TGTGCCAGCAGTTCCCAGAGGACAGGGACCTACGAGCAGTACTTC.

The gene calls are TRBV5-6 and TRBJ2-4, with a possible D match to TRBD2 (5 bases). Trimming removed 4 bases at V and 0 bases at J, with 11 bases between. The CDR3 has 15 amino acids. Germline V lookup: CDR1 SGHDT, CDR2 YYEEEE. The CDR3 DNA is TGTGCCAGCAGCGAGGGCGCCCTAGCCAAAAACATTCAGTACTTC. It specifies CASSEGALAKNIQYF.

This clone was picked up a small number of times. This chain links TRBV15 with TRBJ1-6; 9 nucleotides line up with TRBD1. There are 15 residues in the CDR3. The ends lost 1 base at V and 9 bases at J; junction bases unmatched: 4. Germline values: CDR1 LNHNV, CDR2 YYDKDF (reference sequence). The CDR3 coding sequence is TGTGCCACCAGCAGAGCCGGGACAGGGAGTTCACCCCTCCACTTT. As protein: CATSRAGTGSSPLHF. Using reference TRBV15 and TRBJ1-6 for the parts outside the CDR3, the full variable domain is DAMVIQNPRYQVTQFGKPVTLSCSQTLNHNVMYWYQQKSSQAPKLLFHYYDKDFNNEADTPDNFQSRRPNTSFCFLDIRSPGLGDTAMYLCATSRAGTGSSPLHFGNGTRLTVT.

This clone has more than one count but fewer than ten. V usage is TRBV5-8 and J usage is TRBJ1-6; 8 bases agree with TRBD1. The CDR3 covers 15 residues. CDR1 is SGHTS, CDR2 YDEGEE, per germline. With V trimmed by 2 bases and J by 7 bases, 5 bases remained unmatched. As DNA, the CDR3 is TGTGCCAGCAGCTTTCAGGGGGCGAAGAATTCACCCCTCCACTTT. This gives the protein CASSFQGAKNSPLHF.

The rearrangement joins TRBV29-1 to TRBJ2-2; 10 positions match TRBD2. Looked up from germline, CDR1 is SQVTM and CDR2 is ANQGSEA. V lost 7 bases, J lost 3 bases, and 5 bases stayed unmatched. The length of the CDR3 is 14 residues. In DNA form, the CDR3 reads TGCAGCGCTTCTACTAGCGGGGACACCGGGGAGCTGTTTTTT. It is translated as CSASTSGDTGELFF.

J is TRBJ2-2 and V is TRBV15; D is perhaps TRBD2 (6 bases). Trimming shortened V by 0 bases and J by 2 bases, and 13 bases separated the two germline ends. There are 17 residues in the CDR3. Germline V gene sequence: CDR1 LNHNV, CDR2 YYDKDF (reference sequence). The CDR3 loop is CATSRDLTGVNTGELFF. CDR3 DNA sequence: TGTGCCACCAGCAGAGATCTCACGGGGGTAAACACCGGGGAGCTGTTTTTT.

A few counts support this clone. This sequence joins TRBV5-4 and TRBJ2-7, with D tentatively TRBD2 (6 bases). The CDR3 loop spans 13 amino acids. Trimming removed 4 bases from V and 7 bases from J, with 15 bases in between. From germline, CDR1 is SGHNT and CDR2 YYREEE (reference sequence). The CDR3 spells CASSRDWRTEQYF. The CDR3 coding sequence is TGTGCCAGCAGCAGGGACTGGCGGACGGAGCAGTACTTC.

This clone was picked up a small number of times. The rearrangement uses TRBV4-3 and TRBJ2-2; 10 positions match TRBD1. The V gene end was trimmed by 3 bases and the J gene end by 4 bases; junction bases not matched to a gene: 8. Germline values: CDR1 LGHNA, CDR2 YSLEER. CDR3 size: 17 residues. CDR3 protein: CASSHLAGQGGTGELFF. The CDR3 DNA is TGCGCCAGCAGCCACTTAGCCGGACAGGGGGGCACCGGGGAGCTGTTTTTT.

This clone was seen more than once but under ten times. This chain uses TRBV6-5 with TRBJ2-1; 11 bases map to TRBD2. Looked up from germline, CDR1 is MNHEY and CDR2 is SVGAGI. This CDR3 contains 15 residues. Trimming cost V 4 bases and J 7 bases; bases outside gene matches: 6. Here the CDR3 DNA reads TGTGCCAGCAGTTCTAGCGGGGGGCCATCGAATGAGCAGTTCTTC. This codes for CASSSSGGPSNEQFF.

This clone has more than one count but fewer than ten. The chain combines TRBV5-4 with TRBJ1-2, with 7 bases aligning to TRBD1. The CDR3 has 14 amino acids. V dropped 3 bases and J dropped 9; count of bases not matched to a gene: 11. Germline CDR1 SGHNT, CDR2 YYREEE (reference sequence). The CDR3 protein is CASSSTISDRRYTF. The CDR3 region has the DNA TGTGCCAGCAGCTCAACAATCTCGGACAGGCGCTACACCTTC.

This clone was seen only a few times. The chain has TRBV27 and TRBJ2-1; no definite D call. Deletions cut 3 bases from V and 4 bases from J, with 16 bases between. This CDR3 contains 16 residues. Germline V lookup: CDR1 MNHEY, CDR2 SMNVEV (reference sequence). CDR3 sequence: CASSFQTLKRYNEQFF. For the CDR3, the DNA is TGTGCCAGCAGTTTCCAGACTCTTAAACGATACAATGAGCAGTTCTTC.